This TCR beta chain is drawn from a study of regulatory T cells in long-lasting Graves disease. Described time point: newly diagnosed GD, antithyroid drugs for less than 3 months. PBMC-derived RNA was used for the TCR library. American Thyroid Association guidelines were used to diagnose Graves' disease. EDTA tubes held roughly 9.9 milliliters of peripheral blood from each patient. Arm-PCR of CDR3 regions and iRepertoire HTBI primers were the basis on which TCR beta libraries were built. One entry per CDR3 protein, called by TCRdb with MiXCR from the multiplex PCR reads. The sample includes approximately 250,000 distinct CDR3 sequences, approximately 20% seen only once; the top ten take less than 25%. The sample holds many counts of this clonotype. Its specificity is unknown. General study results and limits: Whereas new patients shared about 980 public clonotypes, persistent patients shared more, at 2,741.

This sequence was found in a female donor with Graves disease. Specimen: peripheral blood mononuclear cells (PBMCs), collected at new diagnosis, from a patient treated with antithyroid drugs.

The CDR3 nucleotides read TGTGCCTGGAGTCACAGGGGCAACACAGATACGCAGTATTTT. The encoded protein is CAWSHRGNTDTQYF. The genes are TRBV30 and TRBJ2-3; 7 positions agree with TRBD1. The V segment lost 2 bases and the J segment 2 bases; nucleotides outside the gene matches: 4. Germline CDR1 GTSNPN, CDR2 SVGIG (reference sequence). This CDR3 has 14 residues.